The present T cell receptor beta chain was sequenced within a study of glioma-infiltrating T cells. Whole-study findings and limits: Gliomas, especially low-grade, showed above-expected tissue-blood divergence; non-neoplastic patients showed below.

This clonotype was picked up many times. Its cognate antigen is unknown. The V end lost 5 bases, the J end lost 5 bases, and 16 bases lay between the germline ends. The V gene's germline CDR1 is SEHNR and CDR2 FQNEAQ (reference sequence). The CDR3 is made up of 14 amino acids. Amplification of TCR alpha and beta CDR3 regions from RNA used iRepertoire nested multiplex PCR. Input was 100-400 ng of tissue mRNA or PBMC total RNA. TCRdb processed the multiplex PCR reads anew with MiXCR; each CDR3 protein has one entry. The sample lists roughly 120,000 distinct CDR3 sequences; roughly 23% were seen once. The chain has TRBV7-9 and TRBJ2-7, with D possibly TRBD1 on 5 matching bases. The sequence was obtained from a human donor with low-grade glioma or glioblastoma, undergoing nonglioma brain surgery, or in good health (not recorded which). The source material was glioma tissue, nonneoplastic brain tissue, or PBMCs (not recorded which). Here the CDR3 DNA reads TGTGCCAGCAGCCCGGCCAGCAGGGTCCACGAGCAGTACTTC. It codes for CASSPASRVHEQYF.